The TCR beta chain under discussion was sequenced for a study of OX40 agonist ivuxolimab in advanced cancers. In the study overall: Subjects had a mean age of around 60 years, with a range of roughly 20 to 79; more than 70% were male. Partial responses occurred in three patients (one hepatocellular carcinoma, two cutaneous melanoma). Broader study findings: Also present in some nonresponders was a low level of normalized T-cell clonal expansion. In the 0.1 to 3.0 mg/kg range, CD4+ and CD8+ blood T cells had expanded clonally by week 6.

Points on this clone: Its antigen remains unidentified.

After removal of 9 bases from V and 4 bases from J, the junction contained 15 bases not matched to a gene. The CDR3 consists of 16 residues. Germline V lookup: CDR1 SGHNT, CDR2 YYREEE (reference sequence). Data came from immunoSEQ multiplex PCR; TCRdb stores just in-frame clones and leaves some out. The repertoire consists of 76,000 or so clones, with about 82% occurring once and the leading ten covering 0.61%. The receptor was derived from an adult with an advanced solid tumor such as melanoma, head and neck, liver or kidney cancer. The sequencing here drew on CD4+ or CD8+ T cells sorted from blood, taken in a trial of the OX40 agonist ivuxolimab. The chain combines TRBV5-4 with TRBJ2-1; TRBD1 aligns across 8 bases. CDR3 nucleotide sequence: TGTGCCACCGAACCTTCAGGACAGGGACCTTACAATGAGCAGTTCTTC. Its translation: CATEPSGQGPYNEQFF.